Below, one T cell receptor (beta chain) is given with its context. Germline values: CDR1 SSHAT, CDR2 FNYEAQ (reference sequence). The CDR3 has 16 amino acids. V lost 5 bases, J lost 5 bases, and 10 bases stayed unmatched. The study ran its PCR with 60 Vbeta and 13 Jbeta primers. Generated by immunoSEQ multiplex PCR, the TCRdb table keeps only in-frame clones and is missing some. Recorded here are about 110,000 clones; the top ten clones represent 3.7%. This sample was taken from a study of cytomegalovirus exposure and HLA in healthy donors. Across the whole study: Early on, a data release was issued that held about 85 million unique TCRs from HLA-typed donors.

The clonotype was recovered from a man in his thirties or forties in good health and CMV-seronegative. Sequenced: PBMCs. The chain couples TRBV7-7 to TRBJ2-2; TRBD2 matches at 8 bases. The CDR3 spells CASSLEVGGVTGELFF. CDR3 DNA: TGTGCCAGCAGCCTAGAGGTCGGGGGGGTGACCGGGGAGCTGTTTTTT.